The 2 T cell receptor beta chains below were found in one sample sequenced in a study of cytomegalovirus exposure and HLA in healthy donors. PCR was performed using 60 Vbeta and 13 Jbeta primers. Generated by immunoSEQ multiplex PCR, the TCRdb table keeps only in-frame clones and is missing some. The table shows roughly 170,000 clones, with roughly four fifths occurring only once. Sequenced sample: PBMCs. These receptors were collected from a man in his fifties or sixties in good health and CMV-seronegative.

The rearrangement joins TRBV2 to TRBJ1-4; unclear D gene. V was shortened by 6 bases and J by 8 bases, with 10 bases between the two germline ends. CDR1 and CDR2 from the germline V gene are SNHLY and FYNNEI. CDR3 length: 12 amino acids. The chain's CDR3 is CASRLTGEKLFF. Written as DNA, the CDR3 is TGTGCCAGCAGGTTAACGGGGGAAAAACTGTTTTTT.

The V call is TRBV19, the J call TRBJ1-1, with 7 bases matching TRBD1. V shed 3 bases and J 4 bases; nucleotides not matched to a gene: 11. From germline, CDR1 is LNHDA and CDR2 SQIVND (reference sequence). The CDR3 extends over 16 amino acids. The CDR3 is CASSIRMGTDGTEAFF. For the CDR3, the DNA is TGTGCCAGTAGTATCCGTATGGGGACAGATGGCACTGAAGCTTTCTTT.